Following are 8 T cell receptor beta chains from one sample sequenced in a study of memory CD8 T cells in hepatitis C reinfection. TCRdb keeps only in-frame clones here, not all; method: immunoSEQ multiplex PCR. The data contain some 46,000 clones, 89% of them singletons. This sample's time point: late/post reinfection, 12 to 24 weeks after detection. Sorted cells were sequenced directly ex vivo without any in vitro expansion. Sequencing was performed on naive CD8+ T cells sorted from blood. Receptors were obtained from a man aged 18 to 30 with hepatitis C virus infection.

The chain employs TRBV7-8 and TRBJ2-5; maybe TRBD2 (6 bases). The ends were cut back, 1 base at V and 5 bases at J, with 14 bases in the middle. Germline lookup yields CDR1 SGHVS and CDR2 FQNEAQ. CDR3 size: 15 residues. CDR3 nucleotides: TGTGCCAGCAGCTTAGGGGGGGTTAGTGAGGAGACCCAGTACTTC. It translates to CASSLGGVSEETQYF.

The genes are TRBV5-6 and TRBJ2-3; D unclear. The ends were cut back, 5 bases at V and 0 bases at J, with 7 bases in the middle. Germline V gene sequence: CDR1 SGHDT, CDR2 YYEEEE. This CDR3 contains 13 residues. CDR3 protein: CASSSGSTDTQYF. The DNA of the CDR3 is TGTGCCAGCAGTTCCGGGAGCACAGATACGCAGTATTTT. The variable domain in full, completed from reference TRBV5-6 and TRBJ2-3, reads DAGVTQSPTHLIKTRGQQVTLRCSPKSGHDTVSWYQQALGQGPQFIFQYYEEEERQRGNFPDRFSGHQFPNYSSELNVNALLLGDSALYLCASSSGSTDTQYFGPGTRLTVL.

The V and J genes are TRBV5-5 and TRBJ1-1; D is possibly TRBD1 (5 bases). This CDR3 has 15 residues. CDR1 is SGHKS and CDR2 is YYEKEE in the germline V gene (reference sequence). Trimming pared 1 base from V and 1 base from J, leaving 11 bases between. The CDR3 spells CASSLSVGENTEAFF. The CDR3 DNA sequence: TGTGCCAGCAGCTTGTCGGTAGGGGAGAACACTGAAGCTTTCTTT.

There are a few counts of this clone. The chain is built from TRBV27 and TRBJ1-6, with D tentatively TRBD1 (5 bases). The germline V gene encodes CDR1 MNHEY and CDR2 SMNVEV (reference sequence). The CDR3 has 16 amino acids. V was pared by 6 bases and J by 7 bases, with 19 bases between. The CDR3 region has the DNA TGTGCCAGCAGCGCCCTTTATCAGGGTGGCAATTCACCCCTCCACTTT. This gives the protein CASSALYQGGNSPLHF.

In this sample, this clone turned up once. The rearrangement joins TRBV4-1 to TRBJ2-7; D perhaps matches TRBD1 (6 bases). Trimming removed 3 bases from V and 0 bases from J, with 12 bases in between. Looked up from germline, CDR1 is MGHRA and CDR2 is YSYEKL. The CDR3 totals 15 residues. CDR3 DNA: TGCGCCAGCAGCCAGAGGCAGGGGAGCTCCTACGAGCAGTACTTC. Its translation: CASSQRQGSSYEQYF.

DNA of the CDR3: TGTGCCAGCAGTTACCAAATGACAGCTAGCACAGATACGCAGTATTTT. This translates into CASSYQMTASTDTQYF. The chain has TRBV6-6 and TRBJ2-3; D possibly corresponds to TRBD1 (5 bases). From germline, CDR1 is MNHNY and CDR2 SVGAGI (reference sequence). This CDR3 is 16 amino acids long. V shed 2 bases and J shed 0 bases, with 12 bases lying between them.

This chain joins TRBV5-3 and TRBJ2-3, with a weak D call TRBD2 (6 bases). TRBV5-3 is an ORF, and what it does is uncertain. The V and J ends lost 1 base and 2 bases respectively, with 8 bases between them. The CDR3 spans 14 residues. The CDR3 spells CARSLRGNTDTQYF. The CDR3 region has the DNA TGTGCCAGAAGCTTGCGCGGGAACACAGATACGCAGTATTTT.

CDR3 bases: TGTGCCAGCACCTCGGGGACAGGGGGCTATGGCTACACCTTC. Amino acids: CASTSGTGGYGYTF. This rearrangement joins TRBV7-8 to TRBJ1-2, with 11 bases lining up with TRBD1. CDR1 is SGHVS and CDR2 is FQNEAQ in the germline V gene. V shed 7 bases and J 4 bases; nucleotides not matched to a gene: 5. The CDR3 covers 14 residues. Full variable domain (outside the CDR3, taken from reference TRBV7-8 and TRBJ1-2): GAGVSQSPRYKVAKRGQDVALRCDPISGHVSLFWYQQALGQGPEFLTYFQNEAQLDKSGLPSDRFFAERPEGSVSTLKIQRTQQEDSAVYLCASTSGTGGYGYTFGSGTRLTVV.